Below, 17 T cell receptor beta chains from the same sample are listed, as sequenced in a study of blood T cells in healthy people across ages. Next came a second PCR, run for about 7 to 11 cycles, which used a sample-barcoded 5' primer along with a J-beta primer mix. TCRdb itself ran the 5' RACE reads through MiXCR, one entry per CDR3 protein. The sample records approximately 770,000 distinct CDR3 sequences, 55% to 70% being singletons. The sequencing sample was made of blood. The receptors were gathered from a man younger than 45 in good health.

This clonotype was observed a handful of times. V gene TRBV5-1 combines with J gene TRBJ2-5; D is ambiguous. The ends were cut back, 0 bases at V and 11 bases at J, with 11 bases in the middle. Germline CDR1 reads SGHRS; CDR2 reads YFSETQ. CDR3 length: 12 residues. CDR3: CASSLEYNEQYF. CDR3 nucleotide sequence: TGCGCCAGCAGCTTGGAATACAATGAGCAGTACTTC.

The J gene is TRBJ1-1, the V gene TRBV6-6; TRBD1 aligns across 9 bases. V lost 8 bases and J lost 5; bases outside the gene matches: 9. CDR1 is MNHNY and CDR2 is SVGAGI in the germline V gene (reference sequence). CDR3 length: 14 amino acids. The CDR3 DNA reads TGTGCCAGCCGCCCGGACAGGGGAGGAACTGAAGCTTTCTTT. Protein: CASRPDRGGTEAFF.

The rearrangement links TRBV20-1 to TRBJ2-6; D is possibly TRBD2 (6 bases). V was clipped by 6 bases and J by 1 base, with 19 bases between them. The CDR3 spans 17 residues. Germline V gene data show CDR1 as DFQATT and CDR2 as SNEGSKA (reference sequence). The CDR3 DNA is TGCAGTGCGCGGGGCAGCAACCCCACATCTGGGGCCAACGTCCTGACTTTC. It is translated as CSARGSNPTSGANVLTF.

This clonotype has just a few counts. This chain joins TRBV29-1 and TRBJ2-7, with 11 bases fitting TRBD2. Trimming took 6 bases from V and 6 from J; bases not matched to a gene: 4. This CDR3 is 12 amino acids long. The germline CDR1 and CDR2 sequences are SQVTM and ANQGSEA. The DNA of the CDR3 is TGCAGCGTACCTCTAGCGGGAGGCGAGCAGTACTTC. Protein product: CSVPLAGGEQYF.

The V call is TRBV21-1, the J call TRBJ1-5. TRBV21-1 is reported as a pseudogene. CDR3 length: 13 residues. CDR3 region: CASRGFLYQPQHF. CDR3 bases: TGTGCCAGCAGAGGATTTCTCTATCAGCCCCAGCATTTT.

The CDR3 coding sequence is TGTGCCAGCAGTTCCGGCAGGGGGTATATGAACACTGAAGCTTTCTTT. Translated: CASSSGRGYMNTEAFF. The chain is built from TRBV6-6 and TRBJ1-1; TRBD1 matches 7 bases. Germline CDR1 is MNHNY and CDR2 is SVGAGI (reference sequence). This CDR3 contains 16 residues. V lost 4 bases and J lost 0; bases outside the gene matches: 8.

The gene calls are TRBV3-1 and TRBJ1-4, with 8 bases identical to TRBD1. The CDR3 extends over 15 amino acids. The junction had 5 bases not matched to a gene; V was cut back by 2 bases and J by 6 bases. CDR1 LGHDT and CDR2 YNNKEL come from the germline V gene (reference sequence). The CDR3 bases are TGTGCCAGCAGCCAAACAGGGGGGTCGGATGAAAAACTGTTTTTT. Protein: CASSQTGGSDEKLFF.

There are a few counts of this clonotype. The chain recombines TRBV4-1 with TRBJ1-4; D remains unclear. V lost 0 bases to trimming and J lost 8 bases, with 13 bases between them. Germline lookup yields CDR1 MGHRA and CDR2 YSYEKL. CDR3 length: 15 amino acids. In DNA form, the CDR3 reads TGCGCCAGCAGCCAAGACTATCCGGGGAGGGAAAAACTGTTTTTT. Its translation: CASSQDYPGREKLFF.

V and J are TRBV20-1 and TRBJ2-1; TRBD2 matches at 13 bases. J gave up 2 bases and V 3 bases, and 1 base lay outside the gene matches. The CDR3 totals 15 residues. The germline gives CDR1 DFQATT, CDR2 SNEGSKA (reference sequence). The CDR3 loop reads CSARGTSGTYNEQFF. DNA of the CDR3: TGCAGTGCTAGGGGGACTAGCGGGACCTACAATGAGCAGTTCTTC.

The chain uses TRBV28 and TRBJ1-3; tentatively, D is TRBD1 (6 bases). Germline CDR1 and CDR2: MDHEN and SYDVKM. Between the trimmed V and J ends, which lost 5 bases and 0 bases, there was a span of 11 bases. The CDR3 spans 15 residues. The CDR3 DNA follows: TGTGCCAGCAGTGCCTACAGGGACTCTGGAAACACCATATATTTT. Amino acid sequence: CASSAYRDSGNTIYF.

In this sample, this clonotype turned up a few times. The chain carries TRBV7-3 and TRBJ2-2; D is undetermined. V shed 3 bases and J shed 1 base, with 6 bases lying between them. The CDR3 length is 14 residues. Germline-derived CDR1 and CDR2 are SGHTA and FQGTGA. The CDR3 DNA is TGTGCCAGCAGCTTTCGACAGAACACCGGGGAGCTGTTTTTT. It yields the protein CASSFRQNTGELFF.

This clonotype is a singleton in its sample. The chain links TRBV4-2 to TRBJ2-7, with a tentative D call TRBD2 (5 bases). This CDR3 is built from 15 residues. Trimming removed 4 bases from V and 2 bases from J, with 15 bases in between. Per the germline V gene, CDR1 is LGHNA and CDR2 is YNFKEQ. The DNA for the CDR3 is TGTGCCAGCAGCCCTTTCCGGGGATCTGCCTACGAGCAGTACTTC. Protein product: CASSPFRGSAYEQYF.

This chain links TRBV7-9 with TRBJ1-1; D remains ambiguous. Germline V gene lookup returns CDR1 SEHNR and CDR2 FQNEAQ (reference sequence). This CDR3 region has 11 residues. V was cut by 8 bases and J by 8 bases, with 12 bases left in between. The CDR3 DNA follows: TGTGCCAGCCGAAGGAGAGAGGAAGCTTTCTTT. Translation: CASRRREEAFF. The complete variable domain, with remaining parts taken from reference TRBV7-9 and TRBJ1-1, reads DTGVSQNPRHKITKRGQNVTFRCDPISEHNRLYWYRQTLGQGPEFLTYFQNEAQLEKSRLLSDRFSAERPKGSFSTLEIQRTEQGDSAMYLCASRRREEAFFGQGTRLTVV.

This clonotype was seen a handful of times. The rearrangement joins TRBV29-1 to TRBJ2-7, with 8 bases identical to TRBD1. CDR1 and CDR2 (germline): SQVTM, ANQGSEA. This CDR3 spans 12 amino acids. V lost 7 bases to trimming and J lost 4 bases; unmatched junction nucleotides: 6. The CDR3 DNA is TGCAGCGCGACAGGGGAAAGGTACGAGCAGTACTTC. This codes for CSATGERYEQYF.

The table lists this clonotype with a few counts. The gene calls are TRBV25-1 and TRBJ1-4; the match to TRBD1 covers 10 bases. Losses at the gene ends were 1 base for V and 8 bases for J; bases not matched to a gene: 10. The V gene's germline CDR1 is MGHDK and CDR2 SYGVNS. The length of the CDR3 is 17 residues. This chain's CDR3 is CASSELGTGVPWEKLFF. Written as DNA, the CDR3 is TGTGCCAGCAGTGAATTGGGGACAGGGGTACCGTGGGAAAAACTGTTTTTT.

The CDR3 DNA reads TGTGCTAGTGCCGGGACAGCCTACGAGCAGTACTTC. Its translation is CASAGTAYEQYF. The V call is TRBV12-5, the J call TRBJ2-7; 7 bases line up with TRBD1. The CDR3 length is 12 residues. Germline-derived CDR1 and CDR2 are LGHNT and FRNRAP. V trimming: 7 bases; J trimming: 2 bases; junction bases outside the gene matches: 2.

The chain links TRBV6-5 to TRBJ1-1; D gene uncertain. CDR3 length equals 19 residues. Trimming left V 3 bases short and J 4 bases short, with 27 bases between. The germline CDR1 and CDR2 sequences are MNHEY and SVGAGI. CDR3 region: CASSYLGKGGPPASTEAFF. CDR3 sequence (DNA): TGTGCCAGCAGTTATTTGGGGAAGGGAGGGCCGCCTGCCAGCACTGAAGCTTTCTTT.